The rows below give T cell receptor beta chains drawn from one sample of a study of blood T cell repertoires in COVID-19. Repertoires were generated with immunoSEQ multiplex PCR, while TCRdb's copy carries only in-frame clones and drops some. Here the sample spans about 360,000 clones, more than 75% being singletons. What was sequenced was PBMCs or T cells enriched from blood (not recorded which). Receptors originate from a man aged 25-45 years who had recovered from COVID-19. Each CDR3 is given with its conserved first and last residue. A D gene is named only where the DNA matches it firmly. Size tells how often a clone was seen (once, few, many) or the class of an expanded clone, and some rows leave it out.

size	V	D	J	DNA	CDR3
-	TRBV11-3	TRBD2	TRBJ2-1	TGTGCCAGCAGCTTTGAGCGGGGCAATGAGCAGTTCTTC	CASSFERGNEQFF
-	TRBV27	TRBD2	TRBJ2-7	TGTGCCAGCAGAGATAGCGGGGCTCCCTACGAGCAGTACTTC	CASRDSGAPYEQYF
-	TRBV6-5	TRBD1	TRBJ1-6	TGTGCCAGCAGATACAGGGGGAATTCACCCCTCCACTTT	CASRYRGNSPLHF
-	TRBV30	TRBD1	TRBJ2-3	TGTGCCTGGAGGGTGGGACAGGGGTTAGATACGCAGTATTTT	CAWRVGQGLDTQYF
once	TRBV6-5	-	TRBJ1-1	TGTGCCAGCAGTTACACCTCAGGGTTCACTGAAGCTTTCTTT	CASSYTSGFTEAFF
-	TRBV10-3	-	TRBJ2-7	TGTGCCATCAGCGTCGACCGGGACACTACCTACGAGCAGTACTTC	CAISVDRDTTYEQYF
-	TRBV7-2	TRBD1	TRBJ1-5	TGTGCCAGCAGCCCGGGACAGGGCAATCAGCCCCAGCATTTT	CASSPGQGNQPQHF
once	TRBV4-3	TRBD2	TRBJ2-4	TGCGCCAGCAGCCAAAACCAAGCGGGGGCCGGGACCAAAAACATTCAGTACTTC	CASSQNQAGAGTKNIQYF
-	TRBV5-1	TRBD1	TRBJ1-3	TGCGCCAGCAGCGAAACAGGGGCTGGAAACACCATATATTTT	CASSETGAGNTIYF
-	TRBV5-1	-	TRBJ1-3	TGCGCCAGCAGCTTGGCAGGGTATGGAAACACCATATATTTT	CASSLAGYGNTIYF
-	TRBV19	TRBD1	TRBJ2-2	TGTGCCAGTAGTTCCCGGACAGGGGTGACCGGGGAGCTGTTTTTT	CASSSRTGVTGELFF
-	TRBV9	TRBD1	TRBJ1-2	TGTGCCAGCAGCGATCGGGACAGGGGGCGGTCCTATGGCTACACCTTC	CASSDRDRGRSYGYTF
-	TRBV5-1	-	TRBJ2-7	TGCGCCAGCAGCTTGTTGCGTGGCGAGCAGTACTTC	CASSLLRGEQYF
-	TRBV6-5	TRBD1	TRBJ2-3	TGTGCCAGCAGCCCAGGGACAGGGGGCACAGATACGCAGTATTTT	CASSPGTGGTDTQYF
-	TRBV7-8	TRBD2	TRBJ2-4	TGTGCCAGCAGCTTAATCCGGGAGGACATTCAGTACTTC	CASSLIREDIQYF
-	TRBV19	TRBD2	TRBJ2-1	TGTGCCAGTAGTAGCGGGGGCTACAATGAGCAGTTCTTC	CASSSGGYNEQFF
-	TRBV9	TRBD1	TRBJ2-3	TGTGCCAGCAGCCCCCAGGGGGTGACAGATACGCAGTATTTT	CASSPQGVTDTQYF
-	TRBV7-9	TRBD1	TRBJ1-6	TGTGCCAGCAGTCAAAGGAAGGGGAGGACAGGGGATAATTCACCCCTCCACTTT	CASSQRKGRTGDNSPLHF
-	TRBV4-2	TRBD1	TRBJ2-5	TGTGCCAGCAGCCAACCGGACAGGACCCAAGAGACCCAGTACTTC	CASSQPDRTQETQYF
-	TRBV4-1	-	TRBJ1-1	TGCGCCAGCAGCCAAGTAGCGGGACAAGTGAACACTGAAGCTTTCTTT	CASSQVAGQVNTEAFF
-	TRBV11-2	-	TRBJ1-2	TGTGCCAGCAGCTTAGAAGGAGATGGCTACACCTTC	CASSLEGDGYTF
-	TRBV2	TRBD1	TRBJ2-5	TGTGCCACAAGACAGGGGGCGAGGGAGACCCAGTACTTC	CATRQGARETQYF
-	TRBV6-2/TRBV6-3	TRBD2	TRBJ2-1	TGTGCCAGCAGTTACCTTCCGAGGAGCGGGGGGGATAATGAGCAGTTCTTC	CASSYLPRSGGDNEQFF
-	TRBV10-3	TRBD1	TRBJ1-1	TGTGCCATCAGTGAGGGGGAAACAGGGGGCGATACTGAAGCTTTCTTT	CAISEGETGGDTEAFF
-	TRBV19	TRBD1	TRBJ1-5	TGTGCCGAACATACCAGGGGGCATTCGGTTCTTCAGCCCCAGCATTTT	CAEHTRGHSVLQPQHF
-	TRBV5-1	TRBD2	TRBJ2-7	TGCGCCAGCAGCACCGGGACTAGCGGGAGGACCTACGAGCAGTACTTC	CASSTGTSGRTYEQYF
-	TRBV4-2	TRBD1	TRBJ2-3	TGTGCCAGCAGCCAAGGGACAGGGACAGATACGCAGTATTTT	CASSQGTGTDTQYF
-	TRBV2	TRBD1	TRBJ1-5	TGTGCCAGCAGTGGGACAGGGGATCGGGATCAGCCCCAGCATTTT	CASSGTGDRDQPQHF
-	TRBV13	TRBD1	TRBJ1-2	TGTGCCAGCAGCGACAGGGGGCGCGGATTTGGCTATGGCTACACCTTC	CASSDRGRGFGYGYTF
-	TRBV19	TRBD1	TRBJ2-2	TGTGCCAGTAGTGAGGGACAGGGAACCGGGGAGCTGTTTTTT	CASSEGQGTGELFF
-	TRBV12-5	-	TRBJ1-2	TGTGCTAGTGGTCCGGGATTCAACAGGGCGTTTAACTATGGCTACACCTTC	CASGPGFNRAFNYGYTF
-	TRBV30	TRBD1	TRBJ2-7	TGTGCCTGGGACAGGGTCGGCGAGCAGTACTTC	CAWDRVGEQYF
-	TRBV7-9	-	TRBJ1-2	TGTGCCAGCAGCTTAGAGGGCGGGGAAAACTATGGCTACACCTTC	CASSLEGGENYGYTF
-	TRBV4-1	-	TRBJ1-2	TGCGCCAGCAGCCAAGGGCCGTCGACTAACTATGGCTACACCTTC	CASSQGPSTNYGYTF
few	TRBV10-1	TRBD1	TRBJ1-3	TGCGCCAGCAGTGAAGGGGGCGGGCGAGGAAACACCATATATTTT	CASSEGGGRGNTIYF
-	TRBV14	TRBD1	TRBJ1-1	TGTGCCAGCAGCCAAGTCCAGGGGGCAACATCTGAAGCTTTCTTT	CASSQVQGATSEAFF
once	TRBV5-4	TRBD1	TRBJ2-7	TGTGCCAGCAGCCAGGGACAGGGGGGCTACGAGCAGTACTTC	CASSQGQGGYEQYF
-	TRBV15	TRBD1	TRBJ1-2	TGTGCCACCAGCAGGGACAGGGTCTATGGCTACACCTTC	CATSRDRVYGYTF
-	TRBV12-5	-	TRBJ1-5	TGTGCTAGTGCCCCCTCAGGGCAGAGCTATCAGCCCCAGCATTTT	CASAPSGQSYQPQHF
-	TRBV6-2/TRBV6-3	-	TRBJ1-2	TGTGCCAGCAGTGATCCGGAGGACTCACCTCCACTAAACTATGGCTACACCTTC	CASSDPEDSPPLNYGYTF
-	TRBV18	-	TRBJ1-2	TGTGCCAGCTCACCACAGGAACAGGGAAGAGGTGGCTACACCTTC	CASSPQEQGRGGYTF
-	TRBV9	TRBD1	TRBJ1-3	TGTGCCAGCAGCCTCTCCACAGGGGTCGGAAACACCATATATTTT	CASSLSTGVGNTIYF
-	TRBV7-6	TRBD2	TRBJ2-3	TGTGCCAGCAGCCTACTAGCGGGGGGCCACACAGATACGCAGTATTTT	CASSLLAGGHTDTQYF
-	TRBV7-3	TRBD1	TRBJ1-4	TGTGCCAGCAGCTTAACTGGACAGGGTCATGAAAAACTGTTTTTT	CASSLTGQGHEKLFF
-	TRBV29-1	TRBD1	TRBJ2-1	TGCAGCGGCACGACAGGGGTTCGTAGTGAGCAGTTCTTC	CSGTTGVRSEQFF
once	TRBV7-2	TRBD1	TRBJ2-7	TGTGCCAGCTCCCGAGGGGGACAGGGTTTTTACGAGCAGTACTTC	CASSRGGQGFYEQYF
-	TRBV7-8	TRBD2	TRBJ2-5	TGTGCCAGCACCCTCTCGGCCGTAGCGGGGGCCGGGGGGACCCAGTACTTC	CASTLSAVAGAGGTQYF
-	TRBV19	TRBD1	TRBJ1-1	TGTGCCAGTAGTACCGGGACAGGGGGATTTGAAGCTTTCTTT	CASSTGTGGFEAFF
-	TRBV6-1	TRBD1	TRBJ2-7	TGTGCCAGCAGTGAAGCTGGACAGGGGGACGAGCAGTACTTC	CASSEAGQGDEQYF
-	TRBV25-1	TRBD1	TRBJ2-1	TGTGCCAGCAGTGAGGAACAGGGGCTTCGGGATGAGCAGTTCTTC	CASSEEQGLRDEQFF
-	TRBV29-1	TRBD1	TRBJ1-1	TGCAGCGGAAGGGACAGGCGGAGTTCTGAAGCTTTCTTT	CSGRDRRSSEAFF
few	TRBV5-1	TRBD2	TRBJ2-7	TGCGCCAGCAGCTTCACGGTGCGGCGGGGGGGCTCCTACGAGCAGTACTTC	CASSFTVRRGGSYEQYF
once	TRBV4-2	-	TRBJ2-3	TGTGCCAGCAGCCAAGAGTCTAACACAGATACGCAGTATTTT	CASSQESNTDTQYF